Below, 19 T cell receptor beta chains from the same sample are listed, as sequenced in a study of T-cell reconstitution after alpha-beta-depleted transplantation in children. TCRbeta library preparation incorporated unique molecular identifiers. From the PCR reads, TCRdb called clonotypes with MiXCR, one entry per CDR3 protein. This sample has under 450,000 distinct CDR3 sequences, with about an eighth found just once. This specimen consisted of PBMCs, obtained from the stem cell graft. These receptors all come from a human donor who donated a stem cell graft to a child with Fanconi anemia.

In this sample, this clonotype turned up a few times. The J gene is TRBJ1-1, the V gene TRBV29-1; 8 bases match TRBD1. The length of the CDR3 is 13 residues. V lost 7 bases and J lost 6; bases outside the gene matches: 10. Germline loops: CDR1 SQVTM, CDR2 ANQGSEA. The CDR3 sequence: CSGHHGQGAEAFF. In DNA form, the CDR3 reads TGCAGCGGTCATCACGGACAGGGAGCTGAAGCTTTCTTT. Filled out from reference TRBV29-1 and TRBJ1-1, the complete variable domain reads SAVISQKPSRDICQRGTSLTIQCQVDSQVTMMFWYRQQPGQSLTLIATANQGSEATYESGFVIDKFPISRPNLTFSTLTVSNMSPEDSSIYLCSGHHGQGAEAFFGQGTRLTVV.

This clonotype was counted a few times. The CDR3 sequence: CASSVGEYQPQHF. The CDR3 nucleotides are TGTGCCAGCAGCGTAGGGGAATATCAGCCCCAGCATTTT. This sequence joins TRBV9 and TRBJ1-5; D gene ambiguous. Germline V gene data show CDR1 as SGDLS and CDR2 as YYNGEE. V was cut by 0 bases and J by 5 bases, with 6 bases left in between. This CDR3 is built from 13 residues. The whole variable domain, filled in from reference TRBV9 and TRBJ1-5, reads DSGVTQTPKHLITATGQRVTLRCSPRSGDLSVYWYQQSLDQGLQFLIQYYNGEERAKGNILERFSAQQFPDLHSELNLSSLELGDSALYFCASSVGEYQPQHFGDGTRLSIL.

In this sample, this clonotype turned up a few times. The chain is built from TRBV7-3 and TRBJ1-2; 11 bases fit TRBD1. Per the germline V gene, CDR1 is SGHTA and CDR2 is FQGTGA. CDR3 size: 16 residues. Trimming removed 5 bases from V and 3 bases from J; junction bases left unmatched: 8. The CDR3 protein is CASSPSGTGGDYGYTF. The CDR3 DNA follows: TGTGCCAGCAGCCCCTCCGGGACAGGGGGGGACTATGGCTACACCTTC.

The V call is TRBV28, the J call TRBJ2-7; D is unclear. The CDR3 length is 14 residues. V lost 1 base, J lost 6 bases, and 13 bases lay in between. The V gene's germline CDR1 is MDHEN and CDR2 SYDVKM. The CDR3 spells CASSLFSTSAEQYV. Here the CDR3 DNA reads TGTGCCAGCAGTTTATTCTCGACCTCCGCCGAGCAGTACGTC.

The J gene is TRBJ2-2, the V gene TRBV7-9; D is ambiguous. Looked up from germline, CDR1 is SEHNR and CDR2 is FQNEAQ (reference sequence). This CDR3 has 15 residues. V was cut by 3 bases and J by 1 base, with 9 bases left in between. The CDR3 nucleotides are TGTGCCAGCAGCTTTTTAGGGAAGAACACCGGGGAGCTGTTTTTT. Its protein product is CASSFLGKNTGELFF.

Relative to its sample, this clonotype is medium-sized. The CDR3 region is CASSLTSQGFGPLHF. Here the CDR3 DNA reads TGCGCCAGCAGCTTAACGAGTCAGGGCTTCGGACCCCTCCACTTT. The V gene is TRBV5-1, the J gene TRBJ1-6; a possible D gene is TRBD1 (5 bases). The CDR3 is 15 residues long. The germline CDR1 and CDR2 sequences are SGHRS and YFSETQ. Deletions cut 2 bases from V and 12 bases from J, with 18 bases between.

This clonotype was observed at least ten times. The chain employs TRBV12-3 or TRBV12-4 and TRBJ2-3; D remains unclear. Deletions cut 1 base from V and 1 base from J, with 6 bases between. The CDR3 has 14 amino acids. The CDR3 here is CASSLDHGTDTQYF. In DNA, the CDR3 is TGTGCCAGCAGTTTAGACCACGGCACAGATACGCAGTATTTT.

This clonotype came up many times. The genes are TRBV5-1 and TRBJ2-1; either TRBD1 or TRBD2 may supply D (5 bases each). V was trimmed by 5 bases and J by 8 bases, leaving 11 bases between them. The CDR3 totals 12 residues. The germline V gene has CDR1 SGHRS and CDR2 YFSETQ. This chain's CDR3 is CASRREGDEQFF. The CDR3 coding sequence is TGCGCCAGCAGACGGGAAGGGGATGAGCAGTTCTTC.

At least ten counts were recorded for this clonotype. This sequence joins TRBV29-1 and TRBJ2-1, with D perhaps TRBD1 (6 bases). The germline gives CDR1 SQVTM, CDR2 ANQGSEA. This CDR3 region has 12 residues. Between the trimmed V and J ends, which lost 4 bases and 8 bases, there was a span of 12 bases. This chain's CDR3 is CSVAQGAYEQFF. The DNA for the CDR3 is TGCAGCGTTGCACAGGGCGCTTATGAGCAGTTCTTC.

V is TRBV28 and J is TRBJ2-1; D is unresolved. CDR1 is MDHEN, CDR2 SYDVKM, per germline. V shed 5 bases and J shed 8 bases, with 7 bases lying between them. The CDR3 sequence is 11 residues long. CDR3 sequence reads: CASSRKHEQFF. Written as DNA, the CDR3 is TGTGCCAGCAGTCGTAAGCATGAGCAGTTCTTC.

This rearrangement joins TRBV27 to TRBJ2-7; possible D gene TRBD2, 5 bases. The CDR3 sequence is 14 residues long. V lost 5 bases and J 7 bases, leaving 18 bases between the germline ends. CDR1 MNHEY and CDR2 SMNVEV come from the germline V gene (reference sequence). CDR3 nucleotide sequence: TGTGCCAGCAGTCTACTAGGACGCCGGGGTGAGCAGTACTTC. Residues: CASSLLGRRGEQYF.

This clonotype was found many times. CDR3 sequence reads: CSAVQGTEAFF. CDR3 sequence (DNA): TGCAGCGCCGTACAGGGAACTGAAGCTTTCTTT. V is TRBV29-1 and J is TRBJ1-1; possibly TRBD1 for D (6 bases). CDR1 and CDR2 from the germline V gene are SQVTM and ANQGSEA. With 7 bases removed from V and 5 bases from J, the gap between germline ends came to 11 bases. This CDR3 has 11 amino acids.

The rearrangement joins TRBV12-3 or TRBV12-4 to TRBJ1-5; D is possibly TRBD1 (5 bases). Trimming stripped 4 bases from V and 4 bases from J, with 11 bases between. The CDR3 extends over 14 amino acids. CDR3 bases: TGTGCCAGCAGTTCGGGACGGATAAATCAGCCCCAGCATTTT. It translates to CASSSGRINQPQHF.

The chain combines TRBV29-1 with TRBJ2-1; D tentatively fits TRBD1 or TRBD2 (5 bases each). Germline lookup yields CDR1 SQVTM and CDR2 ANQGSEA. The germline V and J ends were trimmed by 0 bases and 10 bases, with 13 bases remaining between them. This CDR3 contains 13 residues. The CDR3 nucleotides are TGCAGCGTTGAAGACTTTCAGGGAGAGGAGCAGTTCTTC. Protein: CSVEDFQGEEQFF.

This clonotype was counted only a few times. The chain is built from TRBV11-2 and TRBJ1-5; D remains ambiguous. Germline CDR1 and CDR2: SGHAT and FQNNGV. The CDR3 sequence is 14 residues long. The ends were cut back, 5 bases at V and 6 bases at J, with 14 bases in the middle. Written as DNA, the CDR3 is TGTGCCAGCAGCCGCGCGGGGAAGGGTCAGCCCCAGCATTTT. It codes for CASSRAGKGQPQHF.

Here the CDR3 DNA reads TGCGCCAGCAGCTTCTCCGTTGTTAAGGGGGACACTGAAGCTTTCTTT. The encoded protein is CASSFSVVKGDTEAFF. This chain links TRBV5-1 with TRBJ1-1; D perhaps matches TRBD1 (6 bases). The CDR3 has 16 residues. The germline V gene encodes CDR1 SGHRS and CDR2 YFSETQ. The V end was cut by 2 bases, the J end by 3 bases, with 17 bases between.

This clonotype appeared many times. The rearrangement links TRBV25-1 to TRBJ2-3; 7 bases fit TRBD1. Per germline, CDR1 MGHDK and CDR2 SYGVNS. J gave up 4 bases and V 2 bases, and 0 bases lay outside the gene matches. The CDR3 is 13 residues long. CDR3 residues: CASSEQGADTQYF. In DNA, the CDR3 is TGTGCCAGCAGTGAACAGGGGGCAGATACGCAGTATTTT.

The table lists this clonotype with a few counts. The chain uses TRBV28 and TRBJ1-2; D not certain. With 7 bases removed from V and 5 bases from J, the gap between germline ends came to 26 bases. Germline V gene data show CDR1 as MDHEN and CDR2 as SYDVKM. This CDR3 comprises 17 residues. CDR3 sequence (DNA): TGTGCCAGCACCTACCAGCTGCAGGATCTTTCCTATTATGGCTACACCTTC. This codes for CASTYQLQDLSYYGYTF.

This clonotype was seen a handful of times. In nucleotides, the CDR3 is TGCGCCAGCAGCTTGGGCTTAAGGGACAGGGGAGCTGAAGCTTTCTTT. This sequence encodes CASSLGLRDRGAEAFF. The rearrangement uses TRBV5-1 and TRBJ1-1, with TRBD1 identical over 10 bases. The germline V gene encodes CDR1 SGHRS and CDR2 YFSETQ. V shed 0 bases and J 6 bases; nucleotides not matched to a gene: 8. The CDR3 covers 16 residues.